The 5 T cell receptor beta chains below come from one sample, sequenced in a study of vaccination effects on CD4 cells after COVID-19 (dated by TCRdb to the early 2020s). For these TCRs, the target antigens are not known. After more than 9 days of culture, CD4+ T cells were isolated with the EasySep CD4+ T cell isolation kit. Each participant got two doses of an mRNA SARS-CoV-2 vaccine, either BNT162b2 or mRNA-1273. The library came from the immunoSEQ multiplex PCR assay. Drawn from immuneACCESS, this table holds only the in-frame rearrangements with V and J called that TCRdb kept. Clones are partly lost; checked studies trace under half to an unresolved V gene and leave the rest unexplained. Counted in this sample were about 66,000 clones; 70% to 85% of them appeared once. The ten largest clones add up to approximately 2.3% of the sample. This sample comprised CD4+ T cells from PBMCs cultured without peptide, obtained after COVID-19 vaccination. The receptors stem from a human donor who received a COVID-19 vaccine.

In DNA, the CDR3 is TGCGCCAGCAGCCCTGGGACCGGATACACTGAAGCTTTCTTT. Its protein is CASSPGTGYTEAFF. The genes are TRBV5-1 and TRBJ1-1; a possible D gene is TRBD1 (5 bases). The CDR3 contains 14 residues. Germline V gene sequence: CDR1 SGHRS, CDR2 YFSETQ. Trimming took 4 bases from V and 3 from J, leaving 13 bases between them.

The CDR3 sequence is CASLDGFYGYTF. The CDR3 region has the DNA TGTGCCAGTCTTGACGGATTCTATGGCTACACCTTC. The J gene is TRBJ1-2, the V gene TRBV19; no clear D. The CDR3 is 12 amino acids. The germline CDR1 and CDR2 sequences are LNHDA and SQIVND (reference sequence). Deletions cut 8 bases from V and 4 bases from J, with 11 bases between.

Only one count was recorded for this clone. The V gene is TRBV7-8, the J gene TRBJ2-7; 7 positions match TRBD1. V lost 5 bases to trimming and J lost 3 bases; unmatched junction nucleotides: 10. This CDR3 spans 15 amino acids. Germline assignment: CDR1 SGHVS and CDR2 FQNEAQ. CDR3 sequence reads: CASSVTGTAFYEQYV. CDR3 DNA: TGTGCCAGCAGCGTTACAGGGACAGCCTTCTACGAGCAGTACGTC.

Of note for this clone: Within the sample, other DNA sequences also encode this same CDR3. The chain couples TRBV6-4 to TRBJ2-1; TRBD1 matches at 7 bases. CDR3 length: 12 amino acids. Losses at the gene ends were 6 bases for V and 7 bases for J; bases not matched to a gene: 3. Germline V lookup: CDR1 MRHNA, CDR2 SNTAGT. As DNA, the CDR3 is TGTGCCAGCAGCCCAGGGGGTAATGAGCAGTTCTTC. Translation gives CASSPGGNEQFF.

The chain is built from TRBV19 and TRBJ1-3; perhaps TRBD1 as D (5 bases). Germline V gene lookup returns CDR1 LNHDA and CDR2 SQIVND (reference sequence). This CDR3 has 17 residues. The ends were cut back, 3 bases at V and 4 bases at J, with 19 bases in the middle. The CDR3 DNA reads as TGTGCCAGTAGTATTCTGTTCAGGGAGCGGACGGGAAACACCATATATTTT. This codes for CASSILFRERTGNTIYF.